A single sample is the source of the 10 T cell receptor beta chains below, sequenced in a study of tumor T cells in aggressive B-cell lymphoma. Profiled with immunoSEQ multiplex PCR; TCRdb holds only in-frame clones, not every one. This table has 2,000 to 2,500 clones, over 70% appearing once. The sample comprised tumor tissue. The receptors originated from an adult with diffuse large B cell lymphoma.

This sequence joins TRBV30 and TRBJ2-6; possibly TRBD1 for D (5 bases). The germline V gene encodes CDR1 GTSNPN and CDR2 SVGIG (reference sequence). The CDR3 contains 16 residues. The ends were cut back, 3 bases at V and 3 bases at J, with 15 bases in the middle. Here the CDR3 reads CAWSPPRVDGANVLTF. The CDR3 DNA reads TGTGCCTGGAGCCCTCCCAGGGTGGATGGGGCCAACGTCCTGACTTTC.

V gene TRBV16 combines with J gene TRBJ2-3; D possibly corresponds to TRBD2 (6 bases). The CDR3 runs 14 residues. The V end lost 4 bases, the J end lost 2 bases, and 10 bases lay between the germline ends. In germline, CDR1 is KGHSY, CDR2 FQNENV. CDR3 region: CASSRQRVTDTQYF. CDR3 in DNA: TGTGCCAGCAGCCGCCAGCGGGTCACAGATACGCAGTATTTT.

The J gene is TRBJ1-2, the V gene TRBV2; 8 nucleotides match TRBD1. This CDR3 has 15 residues. Trimming at V came to 10 bases and at J to 2 bases, leaving 12 bases not matched to a gene. CDR1 and CDR2 (germline): SNHLY, FYNNEI. Written as DNA, the CDR3 is TGTGCCACGCTCCCGCCGGGACAGGAGAACTATGGCTACACCTTC. It translates to CATLPPGQENYGYTF.

J is TRBJ2-5 and V is TRBV2; D is unclear. The germline CDR1 and CDR2 sequences are SNHLY and FYNNEI. The CDR3 runs to 12 residues. V lost 8 bases and J 5 bases, leaving 12 bases between the germline ends. CDR3 DNA sequence: TGTGCCAGCGAGGATGTCCTGGAGACCCAGTACTTC. Protein product: CASEDVLETQYF.

This clone was counted a few times. The chain combines TRBV5-1 with TRBJ2-3; tentative D call: TRBD2 (6 bases). Germline V gene sequence: CDR1 SGHRS, CDR2 YFSETQ. The CDR3 has 16 amino acids. Trimming stripped 0 bases from V and 7 bases from J, with 18 bases between. The CDR3, as DNA: TGCGCCAGCAGCTTGGCCGAAGCGGGTGGGGGGAATACGCAGTATTTT. This sequence encodes CASSLAEAGGGNTQYF.

The V gene is TRBV18, the J gene TRBJ1-3; perhaps TRBD1 as D (6 bases). This CDR3 contains 15 residues. With 3 bases removed from V and 4 bases from J, the gap between germline ends came to 13 bases. Germline V gene lookup returns CDR1 KGHSH and CDR2 LQKENI. The CDR3: CASSPNRVTGNTIYF. CDR3 nucleotides: TGTGCCAGCTCACCGAACAGGGTAACCGGAAACACCATATATTTT.

The chain has TRBV7-9 and TRBJ2-2; 7 bases map to TRBD2. The CDR3 is 16 amino acids. V was clipped by 5 bases and J by 6 bases; unmatched bases: 12. CDR1 and CDR2 (germline): SEHNR, FQNEAQ (reference sequence). The CDR3 region is CASSAPGLRRAGELFF. The CDR3 region has the DNA TGTGCCAGCAGCGCTCCGGGACTACGGAGAGCCGGGGAGCTGTTTTTT.

CDR3 sequence reads: CASRLAGGSDTQYF. The DNA for the CDR3 is TGCGCCAGCCGACTAGCGGGGGGAAGTGATACGCAGTATTTT. The V and J genes are TRBV10-2 and TRBJ2-3; 13 bases are a match to TRBD2. Germline lookup yields CDR1 WSHSY and CDR2 SAAADI. CDR3 length: 14 amino acids. V dropped 8 bases and J dropped 6; count of bases not matched to a gene: 5.

The sample holds a few counts of this clone. The chain employs TRBV27 and TRBJ2-7, with 7 bases that match TRBD1. The CDR3 extends over 13 amino acids. Germline V gene lookup returns CDR1 MNHEY and CDR2 SMNVEV (reference sequence). Trimming removed 4 bases from V and 6 bases from J; junction bases left unmatched: 6. This CDR3 is CASSSWTGAEQYF. CDR3 nucleotide sequence: TGTGCCAGCAGTTCTTGGACAGGCGCCGAGCAGTACTTC.

This clone has only one observation. The chain employs TRBV5-4 and TRBJ1-3; maybe TRBD1 (6 bases). In germline, CDR1 is SGHNT, CDR2 YYREEE (reference sequence). Trimming removed 3 bases at V and 0 bases at J, with 13 bases between. The CDR3 sequence is 16 residues long. The CDR3, as DNA: TGTGCCAGCAGCTCGGACAGCACTTACTCTGGAAACACCATATATTTT. Translation: CASSSDSTYSGNTIYF.